Given below is one T cell receptor (beta chain) in context. What it binds is not known. Authors' processing steps: Filtering differed for immunoSEQ, which gave only junction sequences without quality scores. Sequenced by immunoSEQ multiplex PCR; TCRdb stores in-frame clones only, minus some. D and trimming come from the DNA, and the V and J calls and clone size come from that table. This table holds under 2.5 million clones, roughly 92% found once. This sample is drawn from a study of shared clonotypes between healthy human individuals. Whole-study context: The composition of the donors was a couple of women and a few men aged 18 to 49. General study findings and limits: Shared clonotypes: 4.5% to 6.5% naive CD4, roughly 4% naive CD8, over 2% memory CD4, approximately 0.37% memory CD8.

Losses at the gene ends were 7 bases for V and 10 bases for J; bases not matched to a gene: 9. The CDR3 contains 13 residues. Germline CDR1 reads SGHRS; CDR2 reads YFSETQ. The TCR was taken from a man younger than 35 in good health. Some clones in this sample may be carry-over from other donors' samples. Sequenced input: naive CD4+ T cells from PBMCs. Indicated subset: CD45RA+ positively selected. V is TRBV5-1 and J is TRBJ2-1; 9 bases fit TRBD1. DNA of the CDR3: TGCGCCAGCGGACGACAGGGGGTGGACGAGCAGTTCTTC. Encoded protein: CASGRQGVDEQFF.